This T cell receptor beta chain derives from a study of radiation and T cells in renal cell carcinoma (dated by TCRdb to the early 2020s). As for the study more broadly: A total of 50 to 60 samples underwent TCR beta sequencing, made up of approximately 26 tumors and about 27 peripheral blood samples. Across all 50 or so samples, 4,016,671 unique CDR3 nucleotide sequences, encoding 2,658,974 unique CDR3 amino acid sequences, were identified. Results and caveats for the whole study, not just this receptor: Compared with control tumors, irradiated tumors had a greater number of dominant CDR3 motifs, and those motifs took up a bigger portion of the repertoire. Effects of radiation dose or scheduling on the TCR repertoire could not be addressed with the single-armed trial design. Because pretreatment tumor biopsies were not available, the baseline intratumoral presence of clonotypes could not be determined. Top tumor clonotypes rose in blood from baseline to 2 weeks post-radiation, then contracted by 4 weeks, suggesting transient expansion of tumor-resident clones. Higher TCR clonality was observed in irradiated tumors than in controls, with an average of approximately 50% of the repertoire accounted for by the top 100 clonotypes, compared with around 40% in nephrectomy-only tumors. Because only small tumor regions of 0.85 to 1 g were available, the study did not capture intratumoral heterogeneity.

The immunoSEQ kit was used, according to the manufacturer's recommendations, to generate TCR beta libraries from genomic DNA. To prepare libraries, a first multiplex PCR with proprietary primers was run, followed by a second PCR that added unique barcodes, and a bead cleanup was done after each round. A kit-provided positive control reaction and a negative control reaction were included in every sample batch. The final libraries were assessed on an Agilent 4200 TapeStation D1000 ScreenTape, pooled by volume, and quantified by qPCR. Sequencing was performed on an Illumina NextSeq500 with a MidOutput 150-cycle cartridge, and 156 Read1 and 15 Index1 cycles were run with kit custom primers. The pooled library was loaded at approximately 1 pM, with a roughly 21% PhiX control spiked in. On the authors' methods: Vendor-processed data were analyzed in R, with a clonotype defined as all T cells sharing the same CDR3 nucleotide sequence. For clone abundance analyses, frequencies were normalized to the 10,000 most abundant clones in each sample. Public T cell clones, which averaged fewer than five per sample, were excluded before analysis. ImmunoMap was used for dominant motif analysis with the PAM10 matrix, a gap penalty of 30, and a homology threshold of 0.3, and any motif reaching a cumulative frequency of at least 0.01 was considered dominant. An abundance difference of at least 32-fold between compartments was the criterion for calling clonotypes tumor-enriched or baseline blood-enriched. Similarity between tumor and blood repertoires was quantified using the Baroni-Urbani and Buser coefficient, and groups were compared with two-tailed Wilcoxon tests in R. In TCRdb, the immuneACCESS table is reduced to in-frame sequences with V and J assigned. These tables do not hold every clone; where another copy was compared, an unresolved V gene accounts for under half, and the others remain unexplained. D and trimming were read from the DNA, whereas the V and J calls and clone size are those reported in that table. The sample records around 21,000 clones, about half of which are singletons. The ten largest clonotypes hold 16% of the sample.

Explained via the paper, the time point label denotes: tumor resected at nephrectomy. The treatment or condition label of this sample denotes: 15 Gy SBRT to primary tumor, nephrectomy 4 weeks later. Samples came from a clinical trial, in which primary renal cell carcinomas received 15 Gy stereotactic body radiation therapy followed by nephrectomy 4 weeks later. Renal cell carcinoma with clear cell pathology was present in all patients. Tumors were dissociated mechanically, digested with collagenase/hyaluronidase at 37 degrees C, processed in gentleMACS C tubes, and stored in liquid nitrogen. The QIAamp DNA Blood Mini Kit (Qiagen) was used to prepare genomic DNA for TCR sequencing. The analyses included only samples that passed all quality control checks. Remarks on this clone: No cognate antigen has been identified for it. No clone much larger than this one lies a single base away; base qualities are absent.

CDR1 and CDR2 (SGHTA, FQGNSA) derive from the germline V gene. The CDR3 goes from the cysteine to the phenylalanine over 15 residues. Only the CDR3 portion is preserved as DNA: 45 bases, with reading frame beginning at the first base. Germline trimming: 2 bases from V, 7 bases from J; junction bases outside gene matches: 8. This TCR was sampled from a woman in her 50s with renal cell carcinoma. This receptor chain uses TRBV7-2 and TRBJ1-5; 7 middle bases align to TRBD1. This material consisted of tumor tissue, taken from a patient whose treatment included radiotherapy and nephrectomy. The CDR3 sequence is CASSLQRGLEQPQHF. The DNA sequence reads TGTGCCAGCAGCTTACAGAGGGGGCTGGAGCAGCCCCAGCATTTT.